This TCR beta chain was identified during a study of blood T cells in healthy people across ages. A second PCR of about 7 to 11 cycles used a sample-barcoded 5' primer and a J-beta primer mix. Unique molecular identifiers of 12 random nucleotides labeled each cDNA. TCRdb reanalysed the 5' RACE reads using MiXCR and keeps one entry per CDR3 protein. The profile shows 540,000 or so distinct CDR3 sequences, 20% to 30% of them singletons. Sample donors were healthy Caucasian individuals that came from Russia, aged roughly 6 to 100. Between the trimmed V and J ends, which lost 3 bases and 4 bases, there was a span of 16 bases. Germline V gene sequence: CDR1 MNHNS, CDR2 SASEGT. This CDR3 spans 15 amino acids. Separately, the same data were catalogued under a study of T cells of mothers and their children. This second report adds: Each child contributed about 3 million TCR beta CDR3 reads, while each mother contributed over 9 million. Within related and unrelated pairs, thymic selection shapes TCR recombination output in a similar way.

The sequence derives from a boy between 10 and 17 years old in good health. Sequenced input: blood. The chain carries TRBV6-1 and TRBJ2-7; the D call may be TRBD1 or TRBD2 (5 bases each). CDR3 sequence: CASSEGRTGVYEQYF. The CDR3 nucleotides read TGTGCCAGCAGTGAGGGACGCACCGGGGTGTACGAGCAGTACTTC.